This T cell receptor (beta chain) was recorded in a study of regulatory T cells in long-lasting Graves disease. Regarding time point: persistent/refractory GD, antithyroid drugs over 5 years with positive TRAb. After RNA was extracted from PBMCs, the TCR library was made from it. Through Arm-PCR of CDR3 regions and iRepertoire HTBI primers, TCR beta libraries were built. A single record per CDR3 protein comes from TCRdb applying MiXCR to the multiplex PCR reads. The sample has 400,000 or so distinct CDR3 sequences, less than 25% seen once. Trimming left V 2 bases short and J 0 bases short, with 22 bases between. Germline CDR1 SGHTA, CDR2 FQGNSA. The CDR3 totals 20 residues.

The chain uses TRBV7-2 and TRBJ2-2, with D tentatively TRBD2 (6 bases). This sequence originates from a female donor with Graves disease. The input for sequencing was peripheral blood mononuclear cells (PBMCs), taken when the disease was refractory, from a patient treated with antithyroid drugs. CDR3 in DNA: TGTGCCAGCAGCTTACTTTTATCGTGGGAGTTAGCGGCGAACACCGGGGAGCTGTTTTTT. This gives the protein CASSLLLSWELAANTGELFF.